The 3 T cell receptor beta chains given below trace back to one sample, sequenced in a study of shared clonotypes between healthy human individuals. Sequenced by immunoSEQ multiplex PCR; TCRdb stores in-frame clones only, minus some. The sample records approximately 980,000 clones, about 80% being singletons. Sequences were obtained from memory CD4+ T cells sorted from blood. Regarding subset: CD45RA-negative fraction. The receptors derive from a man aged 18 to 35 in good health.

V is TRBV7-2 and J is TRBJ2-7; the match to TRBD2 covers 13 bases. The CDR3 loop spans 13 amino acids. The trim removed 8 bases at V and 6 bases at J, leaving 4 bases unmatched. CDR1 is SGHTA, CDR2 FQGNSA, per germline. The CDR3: CASLLAGGGEQYF. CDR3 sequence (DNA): TGTGCCAGCCTACTAGCGGGAGGGGGCGAGCAGTACTTC.

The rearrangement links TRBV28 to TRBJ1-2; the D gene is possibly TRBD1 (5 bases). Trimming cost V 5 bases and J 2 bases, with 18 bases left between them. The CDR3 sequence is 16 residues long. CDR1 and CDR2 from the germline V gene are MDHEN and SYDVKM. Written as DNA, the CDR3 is TGTGCCAGCAGTAGTATGGGGCCAGGAGACAACTATGGCTACACCTTC. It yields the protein CASSSMGPGDNYGYTF.

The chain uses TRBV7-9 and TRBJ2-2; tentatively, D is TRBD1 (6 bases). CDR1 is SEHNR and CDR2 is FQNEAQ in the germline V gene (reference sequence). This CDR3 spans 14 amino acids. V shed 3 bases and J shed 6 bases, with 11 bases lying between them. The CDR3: CASSFSGVAGELFF. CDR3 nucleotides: TGTGCCAGCAGCTTCTCAGGGGTGGCCGGGGAGCTGTTTTTT.